Reported below is one T cell receptor (beta chain). What it recognizes is unknown. The junction does not match germline at one end; this may be a read error. Patients having uncontrolled infection, another autoimmune disease, pregnancy or lactation were not included. Diagnostic assessment was based on clinical symptoms, serum thyroxine and TRAb, thyroid ultrasound and orbital computed tomography. The entry originates in a study of T cells in Graves' hyperthyroidism and ophthalmopathy. The study's findings and limits: In blood, most of the thyroid clonotypes expanded above 0.001 were also present.

RNA transcripts yielded amplified TCR beta CDR3 regions. The TCR CDR3 first-round RT-PCR relied on the HTBI primer set. A single record per CDR3 protein comes from TCRdb applying MiXCR to the multiplex PCR reads. The sample includes about 840,000 distinct CDR3 sequences, 38% of them seen just once. Source material: blood. The receptor comes from a man between 18 and 35 years old with Graves' hyperthyroidism.

The CDR3 reads CASSEGAGSHEQYF. As DNA, the CDR3 is TGTGCCAGCAGCGAAGGAGCAGGTAGCCACGAGCAGTACTTC. V and J are TRBV6-1 and TRBJ2-7; D is undetermined. This CDR3 contains 14 residues. Germline V gives CDR1 MNHNS, CDR2 SASEGT.